This TCR beta chain was retrieved from a study of graft-versus-host responses after intestinal transplantation. Study summary: Grafts were multivisceral, liver-intestinal, or isolated intestinal. Uniformly, recipients were administered anti-thymocyte globulin induction with subsequent tacrolimus and steroids for two to three years. Study-wide results and limits: Some GvH clones appeared in ileal mucosa or blood before recipient bone marrow. Within the allografts of patients who had graft-donor T cell macrochimerism, graft-versus-host to host-versus-graft clonal ratios were high.

Profiled with immunoSEQ multiplex PCR; TCRdb holds only in-frame clones, not every one. The table includes over 100,000 clones, 85% to 95% detected once. Worth noting for this clone: The antigen is unknown.

V shed 3 bases and J shed 0 bases, with 9 bases lying between them. This CDR3 is built from 15 residues. CDR1 and CDR2 from the germline V gene are KGHSH and LQKENI. The material sequenced was unstimulated CD4+ T cells sorted from spleen or lymph node cells, taken before intestinal transplant. This TCR came from a human donor who received an intestinal transplant. The rearrangement uses TRBV18 and TRBJ1-5, with D tentatively TRBD1 (5 bases). CDR3 in amino acids: CASSPGGYSNQPQHF. The CDR3 DNA reads as TGTGCCAGCTCACCGGGGGGGTATAGCAATCAGCCCCAGCATTTT.